This T cell receptor (beta chain) was recorded in a study of T cells in localized non-small cell lung cancer. V was shortened by 1 base and J by 4 bases, with 8 bases between the two germline ends. The CDR3 totals 13 residues. Germline CDR1 LGHNA, CDR2 YSLEER. Sequencing used immunoSEQ multiplex PCR; TCRdb keeps in-frame clones, though not all of them. The sample carries about 40,000 clones, around 88% recorded once. The chain carries TRBV4-3 and TRBJ2-7; no definite D call. Sequenced here: peripheral blood, sampled before any cancer treatment. The sequence was collected from a man aged 40 to 69 with stage I lung adenocarcinoma. CDR3 coding DNA: TGCGCCAGCAGCCAAGGGGCTACTTACGAGCAGTACTTC. Protein sequence: CASSQGATYEQYF.